One sample yielded the 26 T cell receptor beta chains listed below, sequenced in a study of cytomegalovirus exposure and HLA in healthy donors (dated by TCRdb to 2016 to 2017). Library creation used the immunoSEQ multiplex PCR assay. A mixture of 60 forward primers for TCR Vbeta segments and 13 reverse primers for TCR Jbeta segments was used in the multiplex PCR. The table was pulled from immuneACCESS by TCRdb, which kept in-frame rearrangements only. Such tables lose some clones; where checked, under half of the loss comes from unresolved V genes, and the rest has no known cause. For this sample the table gives about 64,000 clones, of which roughly 68% were detected only once. More than 2.5% of the sample is in the top ten clones. The sample taken for sequencing was PBMCs. These TCRs come from a woman aged 45 to 65 in good health and CMV-seronegative.

This sequence joins TRBV7-9 and TRBJ2-7; TRBD2 is a possible D gene (6 bases). CDR3 length: 14 residues. Trimming took off 5 bases at V and 2 bases at J, with 13 bases between the two ends. Germline CDR1 and CDR2: SEHNR and FQNEAQ (reference sequence). This chain's CDR3 is CASSPTGGTYEQYF. The CDR3 DNA sequence: TGTGCCAGCAGCCCTACTGGAGGGACCTACGAGCAGTACTTC.

This clone was detected only once. The chain combines TRBV5-1 with TRBJ2-3; D may be TRBD2 (6 bases). V was trimmed by 4 bases and J by 2 bases, leaving 14 bases between them. Germline CDR1 is SGHRS and CDR2 is YFSETQ. This CDR3 contains 15 residues. The chain's CDR3 is CASSLSGFSTDTQYF. The DNA of the CDR3 is TGCGCCAGCAGCCTCAGCGGGTTCTCCACAGATACGCAGTATTTT.

This clone was counted only a few times. The chain joins TRBV6-5 to TRBJ1-2, with 9 bases that match TRBD1. CDR3 length: 14 residues. Per the germline V gene, CDR1 is MNHEY and CDR2 is SVGAGI. V lost 6 bases and J lost 4; bases outside the gene matches: 6. CDR3 sequence: CASRPQGAGYGYTF. The DNA of the CDR3 is TGTGCCAGCAGGCCACAGGGGGCCGGCTATGGCTACACCTTC.

The chain combines TRBV30 with TRBJ1-2; a possible D gene is TRBD1 (6 bases). V was cut by 4 bases and J by 11 bases, with 23 bases left in between. CDR3 length equals 14 residues. From germline, CDR1 is GTSNPN and CDR2 SVGIG (reference sequence). The CDR3 here is CAWTAAGAASVYTF. In DNA form, the CDR3 reads TGTGCCTGGACGGCGGCGGGGGCCGCCAGTGTGTACACCTTC. The full variable domain, in which reference TRBV30 and TRBJ1-2 provide the parts outside the CDR3, is SQTIHQWPATLVQPVGSPLSLECTVEGTSNPNLYWYRQAAGRGLQLLFYSVGIGQISSEVPQNLSASRPQDRQFILSSKKLLLSDSGFYLCAWTAAGAASVYTFGSGTRLTVV.

The chain is built from TRBV9 and TRBJ2-1; D is uncertain. Per germline, CDR1 SGDLS and CDR2 YYNGEE. Trimming stripped 0 bases from V and 5 bases from J, with 3 bases between. The CDR3 totals 12 residues. Here the CDR3 DNA reads TGTGCCAGCAGCGTAGCCGACAATGAGCAGTTCTTC. Translating it yields CASSVADNEQFF. The variable domain in full, completed from reference TRBV9 and TRBJ2-1, reads DSGVTQTPKHLITATGQRVTLRCSPRSGDLSVYWYQQSLDQGLQFLIQYYNGEERAKGNILERFSAQQFPDLHSELNLSSLELGDSALYFCASSVADNEQFFGPGTRLTVL.

The chain links TRBV2 to TRBJ2-1; a possible D gene is TRBD2 (5 bases). Trimming took 6 bases from V and 4 from J, leaving 10 bases between them. Germline CDR1 and CDR2: SNHLY and FYNNEI. CDR3 size: 13 residues. CDR3 DNA: TGTGCCAGCAGGCCGGGATTTTACAATGAGCAGTTCTTC. Translating it yields CASRPGFYNEQFF.

This clone was detected once. V usage is TRBV6-1 and J usage is TRBJ1-1; 10 positions match TRBD1. J was trimmed by 8 bases and V by 7 bases; bases with no gene match: 7. CDR3 length: 13 residues. In germline, CDR1 is MNHNS, CDR2 SASEGT. CDR3: CASTWDRGAEAFF. The CDR3 DNA is TGTGCCAGCACGTGGGACAGGGGTGCCGAAGCTTTCTTT.

J is TRBJ2-3 and V is TRBV5-6; D might be TRBD1 (5 bases). CDR1 and CDR2 (germline): SGHDT, YYEEEE. Trimming pared 2 bases from V and 2 bases from J, leaving 12 bases between. This CDR3 has 15 amino acids. CDR3 bases: TGTGCCAGCAGCTTTAGGGGCCGGAACACAGATACGCAGTATTTT. Protein product: CASSFRGRNTDTQYF.

This clone was seen just once. The chain uses TRBV5-1 and TRBJ2-3, with 8 nucleotides matching TRBD2. Per germline, CDR1 SGHRS and CDR2 YFSETQ. The CDR3 sequence is 16 residues long. With 2 bases clipped from V and 0 bases from J, the junction kept 5 bases outside the gene matches. The CDR3 region is CASSFNERESTDTQYF. Written as DNA, the CDR3 is TGCGCCAGCAGCTTCAACGAGCGGGAGAGCACAGATACGCAGTATTTT. The full variable domain, rest sourced from reference TRBV5-1 and TRBJ2-3, is KAGVTQTPRYLIKTRGQQVTLSCSPISGHRSVSWYQQTPGQGLQFLFEYFSETQRNKGNFPGRFSGRQFSNSRSEMNVSTLELGDSALYLCASSFNERESTDTQYFGPGTRLTVL.

This chain links TRBV28 with TRBJ1-1; the D is unclear. CDR3 length: 16 residues. V was shortened by 5 bases and J by 0 bases, with 16 bases between the two germline ends. Germline CDR1 and CDR2: MDHEN and SYDVKM. CDR3 DNA: TGTGCCAGCAGTCCCATTACCGCGGAGCTGAACACTGAAGCTTTCTTT. Translation gives CASSPITAELNTEAFF.

The V call is TRBV5-1, the J call TRBJ2-2; D unclear. CDR3 length equals 13 residues. Trimming left V 6 bases short and J 4 bases short, with 10 bases between. Germline-derived CDR1 and CDR2 are SGHRS and YFSETQ. CDR3 sequence reads: CASTQQSTGELFF. CDR3 sequence (DNA): TGCGCCAGCACCCAACAGAGCACCGGGGAGCTGTTTTTT. The entire variable domain, with the rest obtained from reference TRBV5-1 and TRBJ2-2, is as follows: KAGVTQTPRYLIKTRGQQVTLSCSPISGHRSVSWYQQTPGQGLQFLFEYFSETQRNKGNFPGRFSGRQFSNSRSEMNVSTLELGDSALYLCASTQQSTGELFFGEGSRLTVL.

This chain connects TRBV6-4 to TRBJ2-1; 9 bases match TRBD2. The CDR3 length is 14 residues. V was clipped by 5 bases and J by 4 bases; unmatched bases: 3. From germline, CDR1 is MRHNA and CDR2 SNTAGT. The CDR3 is CASSPSGIYNEQFF. The CDR3 nucleotides are TGTGCCAGCAGTCCTAGCGGGATTTACAATGAGCAGTTCTTC.

The gene calls are TRBV6-5 and TRBJ2-2, with a tentative D call TRBD2 (7 bases). Germline values: CDR1 MNHEY, CDR2 SVGAGI. The CDR3 totals 14 residues. V was clipped by 7 bases and J by 7 bases, with 16 bases between them. CDR3 residues: CASNPRGANGELFF. The CDR3 region has the DNA TGTGCCAGCAACCCCCGGGGGGCGAACGGGGAGCTGTTTTTT.

The V call is TRBV5-4, the J call TRBJ1-1; D remains unclear. Germline CDR1 is SGHNT and CDR2 is YYREEE (reference sequence). The V end was cut by 5 bases, the J end by 2 bases, with 16 bases between. The CDR3 has 15 residues. In DNA form, the CDR3 reads TGTGCCAGCAGAAACCCTATGACACCTAACACTGAAGCTTTCTTT. Its protein product is CASRNPMTPNTEAFF.

The chain couples TRBV13 to TRBJ2-7; TRBD2 matches 7 bases. The junction had 10 bases not matched to a gene; V was cut back by 2 bases and J by 6 bases. The CDR3 covers 15 residues. CDR1 PRHDT and CDR2 FYEKMQ come from the germline V gene (reference sequence). CDR3 residues: CASSLSSREVPEQYF. The CDR3 DNA is TGTGCCAGCAGCTTATCCAGTCGGGAGGTTCCCGAGCAGTACTTC.

CDR3 in DNA: TGTGCCAGCAGCTCCCTGGACAGGGTTGGGCAGTTCTTC. Translating it yields CASSSLDRVGQFF. This sequence joins TRBV7-2 and TRBJ2-1, with 8 nucleotides matching TRBD1. The V gene's germline CDR1 is SGHTA and CDR2 FQGNSA. This CDR3 has 13 amino acids. Losses at the gene ends were 4 bases for V and 12 bases for J; bases not matched to a gene: 8.

This chain uses TRBV5-1 with TRBJ2-5; 10 bases are shared with TRBD2. This CDR3 has 16 amino acids. Germline assignment: CDR1 SGHRS and CDR2 YFSETQ. V trimming: 1 base; J trimming: 1 base; junction bases outside the gene matches: 4. As DNA, the CDR3 is TGCGCCAGCAGCTTGAAACTAGCGGGAACCCAAGAGACCCAGTACTTC. Protein product: CASSLKLAGTQETQYF.

The chain employs TRBV9 and TRBJ2-2; no reliable D call. The germline V gene encodes CDR1 SGDLS and CDR2 YYNGEE. Trimming pared 1 base from V and 6 bases from J, leaving 7 bases between. This CDR3 spans 13 amino acids. The CDR3 region has the DNA TGTGCCAGCAGCGTATACTCTTCCGGGGAGCTGTTTTTT. This encodes CASSVYSSGELFF. The full variable domain, its missing parts supplied by reference TRBV9 and TRBJ2-2, is DSGVTQTPKHLITATGQRVTLRCSPRSGDLSVYWYQQSLDQGLQFLIQYYNGEERAKGNILERFSAQQFPDLHSELNLSSLELGDSALYFCASSVYSSGELFFGEGSRLTVL.

A few counts support this clone. This chain uses TRBV7-9 with TRBJ2-6; TRBD1 is a possible D gene (5 bases). The V gene's germline CDR1 is SEHNR and CDR2 FQNEAQ (reference sequence). The length of the CDR3 is 15 residues. V shed 7 bases and J shed 3 bases, with 13 bases lying between them. In DNA, the CDR3 is TGTGCCAGCACCACTTGGGGCGGTGGGGCCAACGTCCTGACTTTC. It translates to CASTTWGGGANVLTF. The full variable domain, in which reference TRBV7-9 and TRBJ2-6 provide the parts outside the CDR3, is DTGVSQNPRHKITKRGQNVTFRCDPISEHNRLYWYRQTLGQGPEFLTYFQNEAQLEKSRLLSDRFSAERPKGSFSTLEIQRTEQGDSAMYLCASTTWGGGANVLTFGAGSRLTVL.

The J gene is TRBJ2-6, the V gene TRBV6-5, with D unclear. Trimming pared 8 bases from V and 0 bases from J, leaving 11 bases between. Germline loops: CDR1 MNHEY, CDR2 SVGAGI. The CDR3 spans 15 residues. The CDR3 sequence is CASFSPSSGANVLTF. For the CDR3, the DNA is TGTGCCAGCTTCTCCCCCAGCTCTGGGGCCAACGTCCTGACTTTC.

This clone was detected only a few times. The genes are TRBV5-1 and TRBJ2-7; possibly TRBD1 for D (9 bases). Germline CDR1 SGHRS, CDR2 YFSETQ. The CDR3 length is 16 residues. Trimming took 6 bases from V and 6 from J, leaving 25 bases between them. The CDR3 DNA follows: TGCGCCAGCACGCGGGACAGGGTGACGGGAGGGGGCGAGCAGTACTTC. This sequence encodes CASTRDRVTGGGEQYF.

The V call is TRBV27, the J call TRBJ1-5; 10 bases match TRBD1. This CDR3 is built from 18 residues. The V and J ends lost 5 bases and 2 bases, in that order; junction bases with no gene match: 12. Germline CDR1 reads MNHEY; CDR2 reads SMNVEV (reference sequence). The CDR3 sequence is CASSPGTGVLMGNQPQHF. CDR3 in DNA: TGTGCCAGCAGTCCCGGGACAGGGGTGCTTATGGGCAATCAGCCCCAGCATTTT.

V is TRBV14 and J is TRBJ1-1; the match to TRBD1 covers 8 bases. The germline CDR1 and CDR2 sequences are SGHDN and FVKESK. V lost 2 bases, J lost 4 bases, and 12 bases stayed unmatched. This CDR3 has 17 residues. The chain's CDR3 is CASSQYMGQAVRTEAFF. CDR3 in DNA: TGTGCCAGCAGCCAATATATGGGACAGGCAGTTCGCACTGAAGCTTTCTTT.

This clone has more than one count but fewer than ten. The chain carries TRBV5-4 and TRBJ1-2; 7 bases agree with TRBD1. After removal of 5 bases from V and 5 bases from J, the junction contained 15 bases not matched to a gene. Germline assignment: CDR1 SGHNT and CDR2 YYREEE (reference sequence). This CDR3 has 16 amino acids. DNA of the CDR3: TGTGCCAGCAGTAAGGCTCAAGGGGGCGTGGGGTATGGCTACACCTTC. It yields the protein CASSKAQGGVGYGYTF. The full variable domain, rest sourced from reference TRBV5-4 and TRBJ1-2, is ETGVTQSPTHLIKTRGQQVTLRCSSQSGHNTVSWYQQALGQGPQFIFQYYREEENGRGNFPPRFSGLQFPNYSSELNVNALELDDSALYLCASSKAQGGVGYGYTFGSGTRLTVV.

This clone was detected a few times. The CDR3 sequence is CAISVQGSNQPQHF. CDR3 bases: TGTGCCATCAGTGTCCAGGGCAGCAATCAGCCCCAGCATTTT. The rearrangement uses TRBV10-3 and TRBJ1-5, with D tentatively TRBD1 (5 bases). Germline-derived CDR1 and CDR2 are ENHRY and SYGVKD. This CDR3 has 14 amino acids. V was trimmed by 4 bases and J by 1 base, leaving 8 bases between them.

V gene TRBV7-9 combines with J gene TRBJ2-3; the match to TRBD2 covers 10 bases. Germline V gene data show CDR1 as SEHNR and CDR2 as FQNEAQ (reference sequence). The CDR3 spans 18 residues. The ends lost 2 bases at V and 2 bases at J; junction bases unmatched: 10. The CDR3 nucleotides read TGTGCCAGCAGCTTACGCTTAAGACTAGCGGGTGACACAGATACGCAGTATTTT. Amino acids: CASSLRLRLAGDTDTQYF. The full variable domain, its missing parts supplied by reference TRBV7-9 and TRBJ2-3, is DTGVSQNPRHKITKRGQNVTFRCDPISEHNRLYWYRQTLGQGPEFLTYFQNEAQLEKSRLLSDRFSAERPKGSFSTLEIQRTEQGDSAMYLCASSLRLRLAGDTDTQYFGPGTRLTVL.